Shown below are 28 T cell receptor beta chains from a single sample sequenced in a study of cytomegalovirus exposure and HLA in healthy donors. PCR was performed using 60 Vbeta and 13 Jbeta primers. The assay was immunoSEQ multiplex PCR, and TCRdb's table has in-frame clones only and misses some. The data contain over 110,000 clones, around 85% of them singletons. Sequencing was carried out using PBMCs. The receptors stem from a woman aged 50 to 60 in good health and CMV-seropositive.

V gene TRBV7-6 combines with J gene TRBJ2-1; 9 nucleotides match TRBD2. Per germline, CDR1 SGHVS and CDR2 FNYEAQ. CDR3 length equals 16 residues. Trimming cost V 5 bases and J 5 bases; bases outside gene matches: 10. The CDR3 sequence is CASSPNSGGRNNEQFF. In DNA form, the CDR3 reads TGTGCCAGCAGCCCGAATAGCGGGGGACGGAACAATGAGCAGTTCTTC.

This chain links TRBV6-5 with TRBJ1-3; the D is unclear. Looked up from germline, CDR1 is MNHEY and CDR2 is SVGAGI. The CDR3 length is 15 residues. V shed 2 bases and J shed 0 bases, with 8 bases lying between them. CDR3 sequence reads: CASSYDAGSGNTIYF. The CDR3 nucleotides read TGTGCCAGCAGTTACGATGCGGGCTCTGGAAACACCATATATTTT.

J is TRBJ1-5 and V is TRBV2; D gene uncertain. Germline V gene lookup returns CDR1 SNHLY and CDR2 FYNNEI. The CDR3 contains 14 residues. Trimming pared 4 bases from V and 6 bases from J, leaving 13 bases between. The CDR3 is CASSAAGSGQPQHF. The CDR3 DNA follows: TGTGCCAGCAGTGCGGCAGGTTCTGGTCAGCCCCAGCATTTT.

V gene TRBV20-1 combines with J gene TRBJ2-4; D may be TRBD2 (6 bases). The length of the CDR3 is 10 residues. Trimming removed 6 bases at V and 11 bases at J, with 11 bases between. Germline CDR1 reads DFQATT; CDR2 reads SNEGSKA (reference sequence). CDR3 bases: TGCAGTGCAAGCAGGGACTTTCAGTACTTC. It specifies CSASRDFQYF.

In DNA form, the CDR3 reads TGTGCCAGCCGGAGGACAGACTATGGCTACACCTTC. Protein product: CASRRTDYGYTF. The gene calls are TRBV2 and TRBJ1-2, with D possibly being TRBD1 (6 bases). The CDR3 runs 12 residues. The V end was cut by 8 bases, the J end by 3 bases, with 10 bases between. Germline CDR1 and CDR2: SNHLY and FYNNEI.

The chain recombines TRBV7-2 with TRBJ2-5; 8 bases line up with TRBD2. The CDR3 spans 15 residues. Germline assignment: CDR1 SGHTA and CDR2 FQGNSA. The J segment lost 1 base and the V segment lost 3 bases, leaving 4 bases of the junction unmatched. CDR3 protein: CASSLVRGGQETQYF. The CDR3 DNA reads TGTGCCAGCAGCTTGGTCCGGGGGGGCCAAGAGACCCAGTACTTC. Drawing the rest from reference TRBV7-2 and TRBJ2-5, the complete variable domain is GAGVSQSPSNKVTEKGKDVELRCDPISGHTALYWYRQSLGQGLEFLIYFQGNSAPDKSGLPSDRFSAERTGGSVSTLTIQRTQQEDSAVYLCASSLVRGGQETQYFGPGTRLLVL.

The V call is TRBV25-1, the J call TRBJ2-7, with D possibly matching TRBD1 (5 bases). V was cut by 2 bases and J by 5 bases, with 16 bases left in between. This CDR3 has 15 amino acids. Looked up from germline, CDR1 is MGHDK and CDR2 is SYGVNS. The CDR3 loop reads CASSEGVGQGHEQYF. Written as DNA, the CDR3 is TGTGCCAGCAGTGAAGGAGTAGGTCAGGGCCACGAGCAGTACTTC.

V and J are TRBV12-5 and TRBJ1-6; D gene ambiguous. Trimming cost V 5 bases and J 7 bases, with 15 bases left between them. CDR3 length: 15 amino acids. Germline V gene data show CDR1 as LGHNT and CDR2 as FRNRAP. This CDR3 reads CASGPAPGRNSPLHF. The CDR3 DNA reads as TGTGCTAGTGGTCCTGCCCCCGGCAGGAATTCACCCCTCCACTTT.

The chain recombines TRBV4-2 with TRBJ2-1; TRBD2 is a possible D gene (6 bases). The CDR3 spans 17 residues. Trimming removed 0 bases at V and 0 bases at J, with 12 bases between. The germline V gene has CDR1 LGHNA and CDR2 YNFKEQ. CDR3 nucleotide sequence: TGTGCCAGCAGCCAAGACCGGGCGGGGAGCTCCTACAATGAGCAGTTCTTC. It encodes CASSQDRAGSSYNEQFF.

This clone was picked up one time. The chain carries TRBV5-1 and TRBJ2-5, with D possibly matching TRBD1 (5 bases). The CDR3 runs 14 residues. V was cut by 4 bases and J by 2 bases, with 12 bases left in between. Germline V gene sequence: CDR1 SGHRS, CDR2 YFSETQ. This CDR3 reads CASSQQGMQETQYF. The CDR3 DNA reads TGCGCCAGCAGCCAGCAGGGAATGCAAGAGACCCAGTACTTC.

The chain is built from TRBV5-1 and TRBJ1-1, with 8 bases that match TRBD1. CDR1 is SGHRS, CDR2 YFSETQ, per germline. This CDR3 region has 14 residues. V lost 7 bases, J lost 6 bases, and 11 bases stayed unmatched. The CDR3 DNA is TGCGCCAGCTTCCCGACAGGGGCGACGCCTGAAGCTTTCTTT. It specifies CASFPTGATPEAFF. Variable domain in full (rest from reference TRBV5-1 and TRBJ1-1): KAGVTQTPRYLIKTRGQQVTLSCSPISGHRSVSWYQQTPGQGLQFLFEYFSETQRNKGNFPGRFSGRQFSNSRSEMNVSTLELGDSALYLCASFPTGATPEAFFGQGTRLTVV.

This clone was observed a handful of times. This chain joins TRBV7-8 and TRBJ1-1; 7 bases match TRBD1. The V and J ends lost 5 bases and 4 bases, in that order; junction bases with no gene match: 19. This CDR3 comprises 18 residues. Germline loops: CDR1 SGHVS, CDR2 FQNEAQ. The CDR3 DNA reads as TGTGCCAGCAGCCTATTCGGTCATCCCAGACAGGGTAGCACTGAAGCTTTCTTT. It translates to CASSLFGHPRQGSTEAFF.

This clone was seen a handful of times. A read error may produce the germline difference seen at one junction end. J is TRBJ2-6 and V is TRBV4-1, with D tentatively TRBD1 (5 bases). CDR3 length: 19 residues. CDR1 and CDR2 (germline): MGHRA, YSYEKL. As DNA, the CDR3 is TGCGCCAGCAGCCAAGATGAAGGCAGGGCCTGGGAAGGGGCCAACGGCCTGACTTTC. Translated: CASSQDEGRAWEGANGLTF.

This sequence joins TRBV4-3 and TRBJ2-7; 7 bases fit TRBD2. The CDR3 runs 13 residues. Germline lookup yields CDR1 LGHNA and CDR2 YSLEER. V gave up 4 bases and J gave up 7 bases; unmatched junction bases: 7. Here the CDR3 DNA reads TGCGCCAGCAGCCCAGGACTAGGGGTAGAGCAGTACTTC. As protein: CASSPGLGVEQYF.

The chain is built from TRBV5-1 and TRBJ1-2, with D possibly being TRBD1 (5 bases). Trimming cost V 4 bases and J 4 bases, with 11 bases left between them. Germline loops: CDR1 SGHRS, CDR2 YFSETQ. The CDR3 runs to 13 residues. In DNA form, the CDR3 reads TGCGCCAGCAGCCCCCGGGGGGGCTATGGCTACACCTTC. Translated: CASSPRGGYGYTF.

V is TRBV7-2 and J is TRBJ1-1; possibly TRBD1 for D (5 bases). Germline CDR1 reads SGHTA; CDR2 reads FQGNSA. CDR3 length equals 14 residues. V lost 3 bases to trimming and J lost 0 bases, with 8 bases between them. The CDR3 nucleotides read TGTGCCAGCAGCTTGACAGCGATGAACACTGAAGCTTTCTTT. Encoded protein: CASSLTAMNTEAFF.

The chain couples TRBV2 to TRBJ1-6, with 9 nucleotides matching TRBD1. From germline, CDR1 is SNHLY and CDR2 FYNNEI. With V trimmed by 9 bases and J by 5 bases, 8 bases remained unmatched. The CDR3 consists of 15 residues. The CDR3 DNA follows: TGTGCCAGGGGCGAGGGGACAGGGCATAATTCACCCCTCCACTTT. Translation gives CARGEGTGHNSPLHF.

V gene TRBV21-1 combines with J gene TRBJ1-3; the D segment call TRBD1 is taken from the table without a DNA check. TRBV21-1 is a pseudogene. CDR3 length equals 18 residues. The CDR3 DNA sequence: TGTGCCAGCAGCAAAGAGGCCCTGCAGGGGGCCTCTGGAAACACCATATATTTT. Its translation is CASSKEALQGASGNTIYF.

The V call is TRBV7-2, the J call TRBJ2-3, with 10 bases matching TRBD2. Germline CDR1 is SGHTA and CDR2 is FQGNSA. This CDR3 spans 16 amino acids. The V segment lost 4 bases and the J segment 5 bases; nucleotides outside the gene matches: 9. The CDR3 coding sequence is TGTGCCAGCAGCTACCTAAGCGGGGGGGCGATAGATACGCAGTATTTT. Its translation: CASSYLSGGAIDTQYF.

The table lists this clone with a count of one. The rearrangement links TRBV5-4 to TRBJ2-3; D is unresolved. This CDR3 is 15 amino acids long. Germline V gene data show CDR1 as SGHNT and CDR2 as YYREEE (reference sequence). The V gene lost 3 bases and the J gene lost 0 bases, with 11 bases spanning the gap. CDR3 residues: CASSSPRASTDTQYF. CDR3 bases: TGTGCCAGCAGCTCCCCCCGAGCTAGCACAGATACGCAGTATTTT. Looking up the rest from reference TRBV5-4 and TRBJ2-3 gives the full variable domain: ETGVTQSPTHLIKTRGQQVTLRCSSQSGHNTVSWYQQALGQGPQFIFQYYREEENGRGNFPPRFSGLQFPNYSSELNVNALELDDSALYLCASSSPRASTDTQYFGPGTRLTVL.

The chain employs TRBV7-9 and TRBJ2-1; no definite D call. The CDR3 has 13 amino acids. With 4 bases removed from V and 7 bases from J, the gap between germline ends came to 11 bases. The germline CDR1 and CDR2 sequences are SEHNR and FQNEAQ (reference sequence). The CDR3 DNA is TGTGCCAGCAGCTCCTACCGATCTAATGAGCAGTTCTTC. Translation gives CASSSYRSNEQFF. Full variable domain (remainder filled in from reference TRBV7-9 and TRBJ2-1): DTGVSQNPRHKITKRGQNVTFRCDPISEHNRLYWYRQTLGQGPEFLTYFQNEAQLEKSRLLSDRFSAERPKGSFSTLEIQRTEQGDSAMYLCASSSYRSNEQFFGPGTRLTVL.

The chain employs TRBV28 and TRBJ1-5; no clear D gene. The germline V and J ends were trimmed by 7 bases and 3 bases, with 10 bases remaining between them. The germline V gene encodes CDR1 MDHEN and CDR2 SYDVKM. The CDR3 sequence is 13 residues long. The chain's CDR3 is CASIPGSNQPQHF. DNA for the CDR3: TGTGCCAGCATCCCGGGGTCCAATCAGCCCCAGCATTTT.

V is TRBV6-5 and J is TRBJ2-3, with D unresolved. The length of the CDR3 is 14 residues. CDR1 and CDR2 (germline): MNHEY, SVGAGI. V was clipped by 5 bases and J by 9 bases, with 18 bases between them. The CDR3 loop reads CASSEQSRVGTQYF. CDR3 nucleotide sequence: TGTGCCAGCAGTGAACAAAGTCGAGTCGGGACGCAGTATTTT.

This clone was recorded a few times. This CDR3 reads CSVVTGITDTQYF. The CDR3 DNA reads TGCAGCGTTGTCACAGGGATCACAGATACGCAGTATTTT. The chain combines TRBV29-1 with TRBJ2-3, with D possibly TRBD1 on 6 matching bases. V lost 4 bases and J 2 bases, leaving 10 bases between the germline ends. CDR3 size: 13 residues. Germline values: CDR1 SQVTM, CDR2 ANQGSEA.

This chain uses TRBV19 with TRBJ1-5; D perhaps matches TRBD1 (5 bases). V lost 3 bases and J 3 bases, leaving 12 bases between the germline ends. In germline, CDR1 is LNHDA, CDR2 SQIVND (reference sequence). The CDR3 spans 15 residues. The CDR3 protein is CASSIPGLDNQPQHF. In DNA, the CDR3 is TGTGCCAGTAGTATTCCAGGGTTGGACAATCAGCCCCAGCATTTT.

The CDR3 DNA reads as TGCGCCAGCAGTCAGGGACAGGGGAACTACGAGCAGTACTTC. Its translation is CASSQGQGNYEQYF. The gene calls are TRBV5-1 and TRBJ2-7; 10 nucleotides line up with TRBD1. J was trimmed by 3 bases and V by 5 bases; bases with no gene match: 5. CDR3 length equals 14 residues. The germline CDR1 and CDR2 sequences are SGHRS and YFSETQ.

The rearrangement joins TRBV5-1 to TRBJ1-5, with a weak D call TRBD1 (6 bases). Germline V gene lookup returns CDR1 SGHRS and CDR2 YFSETQ. The CDR3 has 13 residues. The ends were cut back, 4 bases at V and 5 bases at J, with 10 bases in the middle. The CDR3 protein is CASSTGTDQPQHF. DNA of the CDR3: TGCGCCAGCAGCACAGGGACGGATCAGCCCCAGCATTTT.

The J gene is TRBJ1-2, the V gene TRBV18, with D possibly matching TRBD1 (5 bases). Trimming took 3 bases from V and 4 from J, leaving 12 bases between them. The CDR3 is 14 residues long. CDR1 and CDR2 (germline): KGHSH, LQKENI. The DNA of the CDR3 is TGTGCCAGCTCACCTCAAACAGGCTTCTATGGCTACACCTTC. Translation gives CASSPQTGFYGYTF.